A single sample is the source of the 27 T cell receptor beta chains below, sequenced in a study of glioma-infiltrating T cells after dendritic cell vaccination. Stated time point: after dendritic cell vaccination, including at tumor progression/relapse. TCRdb keeps only in-frame clones here, not all; method: immunoSEQ multiplex PCR. The table records about 90,000 clones, around 83% of them present only once. The input for sequencing was blood, taken after dendritic cell vaccination. These receptors all come from a human donor with glioblastoma.

This clone showed up just once. This chain joins TRBV7-2 and TRBJ1-1; 8 bases line up with TRBD1. In germline, CDR1 is SGHTA, CDR2 FQGNSA. The CDR3 is made up of 12 amino acids. V lost 4 bases to trimming and J lost 7 bases; unmatched junction nucleotides: 2. The CDR3 spells CASSYDRGEAFF. CDR3 coding DNA: TGTGCCAGCAGCTACGACAGGGGTGAAGCTTTCTTT.

This clone has more than one count but fewer than ten. The genes are TRBV6-1 and TRBJ2-7, with 11 positions matching TRBD1. V was pared by 6 bases and J by 3 bases, with 1 base of the junction left unmatched. The CDR3 spans 13 residues. CDR1 and CDR2 from the germline V gene are MNHNS and SASEGT. CDR3 nucleotides: TGTGCCAGCAGGGGGACAGGGGGCTACGAGCAGTACTTC. Residues: CASRGTGGYEQYF.

The sample holds a few counts of this clone. The chain recombines TRBV10-3 with TRBJ2-3; no clear D. Germline CDR1 ENHRY, CDR2 SYGVKD. The CDR3 is made up of 13 amino acids. Trimming took off 7 bases at V and 1 base at J, with 9 bases between the two ends. The CDR3 coding sequence is TGTGCCATCAAAATCCGGGGCACAGATACGCAGTATTTT. This gives the protein CAIKIRGTDTQYF.

This clone came up a few times. The J gene is TRBJ2-7, the V gene TRBV2; 11 nucleotides match TRBD1. CDR3 length: 14 residues. J gave up 3 bases and V 7 bases, and 5 bases lay outside the gene matches. Looked up from germline, CDR1 is SNHLY and CDR2 is FYNNEI. CDR3 in DNA: TGTGCCAGCAATTCCGGGACAGGGGGCTACGAGCAGTACTTC. Translating gives CASNSGTGGYEQYF.

DNA of the CDR3: TGTGCCAGTAGGGACAGGGGCACAGATACGCAGTATTTT. Amino acids: CASRDRGTDTQYF. This rearrangement joins TRBV19 to TRBJ2-3; TRBD1 aligns across 8 bases. The CDR3 contains 13 residues. Germline V gene sequence: CDR1 LNHDA, CDR2 SQIVND (reference sequence). With V trimmed by 6 bases and J by 1 base, 0 bases remained unmatched.

This chain links TRBV14 with TRBJ1-3, with unresolved D. V shed 0 bases and J shed 8 bases, with 8 bases lying between them. Germline assignment: CDR1 SGHDN and CDR2 FVKESK. The CDR3 is made up of 13 amino acids. The CDR3 nucleotides are TGTGCCAGCAGCCAAGATCGTAGCTACACCATATATTTT. Translation: CASSQDRSYTIYF.

The chain recombines TRBV6-5 with TRBJ2-7; tentatively, D is TRBD2 (5 bases). V was cut by 5 bases and J by 6 bases, with 17 bases left in between. The CDR3 runs 14 residues. Germline-derived CDR1 and CDR2 are MNHEY and SVGAGI. DNA of the CDR3: TGTGCCAGCAGTGGGCTCCGTGGACTGGGCGAGCAGTACTTC. Its translation: CASSGLRGLGEQYF.

The rearrangement links TRBV6-1 to TRBJ1-6; no definite D call. Germline V CDR1 and CDR2: MNHNS, SASEGT. The CDR3 extends over 15 amino acids. Trimming left V 6 bases short and J 0 bases short, with 9 bases between. The CDR3 nucleotides read TGTGCCAGCAGAAAACAGAGCTCCTATAATTCACCCCTCCACTTT. This gives the protein CASRKQSSYNSPLHF.

The chain couples TRBV7-9 to TRBJ1-5, with a weak D call TRBD1 (5 bases). V dropped 2 bases and J dropped 4 bases, with 15 bases sitting between them. This CDR3 has 16 amino acids. Germline CDR1 is SEHNR and CDR2 is FQNEAQ (reference sequence). The CDR3 nucleotides read TGTGCCAGCAGCTTAACAACCTCGGGGGGGAATCAGCCCCAGCATTTT. As protein: CASSLTTSGGNQPQHF. The full variable domain, with the rest looked up from reference TRBV7-9 and TRBJ1-5, is DTGVSQNPRHKITKRGQNVTFRCDPISEHNRLYWYRQTLGQGPEFLTYFQNEAQLEKSRLLSDRFSAERPKGSFSTLEIQRTEQGDSAMYLCASSLTTSGGNQPQHFGDGTRLSIL.

The chain is built from TRBV4-1 and TRBJ2-2; 12 bases align to TRBD2. Looked up from germline, CDR1 is MGHRA and CDR2 is YSYEKL. The CDR3 has 17 residues. The ends lost 0 bases at V and 10 bases at J; junction bases unmatched: 9. Here the CDR3 reads CASSQDVLAGGPKELFF. CDR3 nucleotide sequence: TGCGCCAGCAGCCAAGATGTCCTAGCGGGGGGGCCGAAGGAGCTGTTTTTT.

The chain carries TRBV6-6 and TRBJ2-3; 8 bases map to TRBD2. The CDR3 sequence is 16 residues long. Trimming removed 4 bases from V and 3 bases from J; junction bases left unmatched: 9. Germline CDR1 is MNHNY and CDR2 is SVGAGI (reference sequence). DNA for the CDR3: TGTGCCAGCAGTTCCGCGGGTAGCGGGGAGACAGATACGCAGTATTTT. As protein: CASSSAGSGETDTQYF.

The chain combines TRBV10-3 with TRBJ2-7; D remains ambiguous. The CDR3 contains 11 residues. The V end lost 6 bases, the J end lost 3 bases, and 6 bases lay between the germline ends. CDR1 ENHRY and CDR2 SYGVKD come from the germline V gene. CDR3 bases: TGTGCCATCAGCAGTAACTACGAGCAGTACTTC. This gives the protein CAISSNYEQYF.

The J gene is TRBJ1-2, the V gene TRBV10-3; TRBD1 might be the D (5 bases). CDR1 ENHRY and CDR2 SYGVKD come from the germline V gene. V was pared by 6 bases and J by 1 base, with 9 bases between. The CDR3 is 13 amino acids. In DNA form, the CDR3 reads TGTGCCATCAGCCCGGGGGATAACTATGGCTACACCTTC. Its protein is CAISPGDNYGYTF.

The table lists this clone with a few counts. The genes are TRBV9 and TRBJ2-2; tentative D call: TRBD1 (5 bases). Germline V lookup: CDR1 SGDLS, CDR2 YYNGEE. The CDR3 consists of 16 residues. V was shortened by 0 bases and J by 5 bases, with 14 bases between the two germline ends. The CDR3 region has the DNA TGTGCCAGCAGCGTAGATCTGGGGAAGGGGACCGGGGAGCTGTTTTTT. Its translation is CASSVDLGKGTGELFF.

This clone appeared a few times. The CDR3 nucleotides read TGTGCCAGCAGTTACCGAAAACAGGGCTACGAGCAGTACTTC. Amino acid sequence: CASSYRKQGYEQYF. This chain connects TRBV6-5 to TRBJ2-7; D possibly corresponds to TRBD1 (6 bases). CDR1 MNHEY and CDR2 SVGAGI come from the germline V gene. Between the trimmed V and J ends, which lost 2 bases and 3 bases, there was a span of 11 bases. The CDR3 loop spans 14 amino acids.

The chain recombines TRBV7-9 with TRBJ1-2; perhaps TRBD1 as D (6 bases). The germline V gene encodes CDR1 SEHNR and CDR2 FQNEAQ (reference sequence). The CDR3 has 14 amino acids. V lost 6 bases, J lost 4 bases, and 15 bases lay in between. CDR3 coding DNA: TGTGCCAGCAGTCAAGTGACAGGATCCTATGGCTACACCTTC. Protein sequence: CASSQVTGSYGYTF.

This chain joins TRBV5-4 and TRBJ2-2; possibly TRBD2 for D (6 bases). V was trimmed by 4 bases and J by 3 bases, leaving 16 bases between them. Germline V gene data show CDR1 as SGHNT and CDR2 as YYREEE (reference sequence). The CDR3 has 16 amino acids. CDR3 nucleotides: TGTGCCAGCAGCGCACCCGGGGGTTCCTACACCGGGGAGCTGTTTTTT. Protein sequence: CASSAPGGSYTGELFF.

The chain recombines TRBV19 with TRBJ1-2, with D unresolved. V was clipped by 4 bases and J by 2 bases, with 11 bases between them. The CDR3 covers 14 residues. Germline V gene sequence: CDR1 LNHDA, CDR2 SQIVND (reference sequence). The DNA of the CDR3 is TGTGCCAGTAGTACCCGGACTGAAAACTATGGCTACACCTTC. The encoded protein is CASSTRTENYGYTF.

J is TRBJ1-2 and V is TRBV4-1, with TRBD1 as a possible D gene (5 bases). V gave up 0 bases and J gave up 7 bases, with 15 bases separating them. This CDR3 has 15 amino acids. Per germline, CDR1 MGHRA and CDR2 YSYEKL. In DNA form, the CDR3 reads TGCGCCAGCAGCCAAGAGGTGGGACGGAGGGGTGGCTACACCTTC. Protein product: CASSQEVGRRGGYTF.

This clone was detected only a few times. This chain joins TRBV7-9 and TRBJ1-4; D is ambiguous. This CDR3 has 14 residues. V lost 8 bases and J lost 8, with 18 bases in between. Germline loops: CDR1 SEHNR, CDR2 FQNEAQ (reference sequence). Here the CDR3 DNA reads TGTGCCAGCGGATTGACCACCGTGGAGGAAAAACTGTTTTTT. Its translation: CASGLTTVEEKLFF.

This clone was detected a few times. The chain is built from TRBV5-4 and TRBJ2-3; D ambiguous. Germline CDR1 is SGHNT and CDR2 is YYREEE (reference sequence). V was trimmed by 0 bases and J by 0 bases, leaving 8 bases between them. CDR3 length: 15 amino acids. CDR3 sequence: CASSLDQTSTDTQYF. In DNA form, the CDR3 reads TGTGCCAGCAGCTTGGACCAGACTAGCACAGATACGCAGTATTTT. The full variable domain, its missing parts supplied by reference TRBV5-4 and TRBJ2-3, is ETGVTQSPTHLIKTRGQQVTLRCSSQSGHNTVSWYQQALGQGPQFIFQYYREEENGRGNFPPRFSGLQFPNYSSELNVNALELDDSALYLCASSLDQTSTDTQYFGPGTRLTVL.

The V call is TRBV10-2, the J call TRBJ1-5; 10 bases line up with TRBD1. This CDR3 is 17 amino acids long. V trimming: 5 bases; J trimming: 4 bases; junction bases outside the gene matches: 11. Per germline, CDR1 WSHSY and CDR2 SAAADI. CDR3 DNA: TGCGCCAGCAGTTCCTCCGCCCGGACAGGGGGTAATCAGCCCCAGCATTTT. It encodes CASSSSARTGGNQPQHF.

The chain employs TRBV7-8 and TRBJ2-7; D gene uncertain. Trimming stripped 5 bases from V and 9 bases from J, with 20 bases between. This CDR3 has 14 amino acids. CDR1 and CDR2 (germline): SGHVS, FQNEAQ. The CDR3 coding sequence is TGTGCCAGCAGCCCCCGGTCAACCTACGTTGGGCAGTACTTC. Translation gives CASSPRSTYVGQYF.

The V and J genes are TRBV15 and TRBJ1-1; D unclear. CDR3 size: 13 residues. Per germline, CDR1 LNHNV and CDR2 YYDKDF (reference sequence). The germline V and J ends were trimmed by 3 bases and 0 bases, with 5 bases remaining between them. CDR3 loop: CATSRSMNTEAFF. CDR3 sequence (DNA): TGTGCCACCAGCAGGAGTATGAACACTGAAGCTTTCTTT.

The chain joins TRBV7-3 to TRBJ2-3; 11 bases line up with TRBD1. The J segment lost 5 bases and the V segment lost 6 bases, leaving 10 bases of the junction unmatched. The CDR3 contains 16 residues. Germline CDR1 SGHTA, CDR2 FQGTGA. As DNA, the CDR3 is TGTGCCAGCAGTTCGGGACAGGGGGAAGTCCGAGATACGCAGTATTTT. Translated, it gives CASSSGQGEVRDTQYF.

The rearrangement joins TRBV2 to TRBJ2-7; D is uncertain. The germline V and J ends were trimmed by 8 bases and 4 bases, with 6 bases remaining between them. Germline V gene lookup returns CDR1 SNHLY and CDR2 FYNNEI. There are 10 residues in the CDR3. The CDR3 nucleotides are TGTGCCAGCGCGGTTTACGAGCAGTACTTC. Its translation is CASAVYEQYF.

This sequence joins TRBV7-2 and TRBJ1-2; maybe TRBD1 (5 bases). CDR1 and CDR2 from the germline V gene are SGHTA and FQGNSA. The CDR3 loop spans 15 amino acids. Trimming removed 0 bases from V and 2 bases from J, with 10 bases in between. The CDR3: CASSLASGINYGYTF. In DNA form, the CDR3 reads TGTGCCAGCAGCTTAGCGTCAGGGATCAACTATGGCTACACCTTC.